Here is one TCR beta chain with its context. The antigen is not known. The source of the sample is a study of post-analysis software for immune sequencing data. Study at large: Disease courses included relapsing-remitting, secondary progressive and progressive-relapsing multiple sclerosis. General observations from the study: Included in a set of a few TRBV segments more frequent in patients than controls were TRBV5-6, TRBV5-1 and TRBV20-1. Significantly decreased normalized Chao1 diversity was recorded for multiple sclerosis patients relative to controls.

Trimming at V came to 2 bases and at J to 8 bases, leaving 9 bases not matched to a gene. Germline V gene sequence: CDR1 SGHDT, CDR2 YYEEEE. This CDR3 comprises 14 residues. Researchers reported that TCR beta cDNA libraries carried unique molecular identifiers. Roughly 450,000 cDNA molecules came from around 1 to 10 million T cells. TCRdb reprocessed the PCR reads via MiXCR and lists one record per CDR3 protein. The sample has 700,000 to 800,000 distinct CDR3 sequences, roughly 30% seen once; the top ten hold more than 0.55%. The TCR sequence derives from a girl aged 10 to 17 with multiple sclerosis. The specimen was blood. This chain uses TRBV5-6 with TRBJ1-2; TRBD1 agrees at 7 bases. In nucleotides, the CDR3 is TGTGCCAGCAGCTTAGTTACAGGGGTCGTGGGCTACACCTTC. Its protein product is CASSLVTGVVGYTF.